This TCR beta chain was observed in a study of breast tumors, draining lymph nodes, adjacent tissues (TCRdb year 2016). In terms of the full investigation: In breast cancer patients, the study compared the TCR beta repertoires of tumor, adjacent nontumor tissue and axillary lymph nodes. In human breast cancer, the study set out to assess how tumor, surrounding tissue and draining lymph node repertoires relate to one another and whether T cells might be exchanged between them.

Study-level results and caveats: The conclusion that tumor T cells originate in lymph nodes was presented as consistent with a hypothesis rather than as directly demonstrated. The data were judged consistent with most tumor T cells deriving from the lymph node and then expanding within tumor tissue. The similarity between tumor and nontumor tissue repertoires was significantly greater in luminal-like breast cancer than in basal-like breast cancer. Tumor T-cell repertoires showed less diversity than lymph node repertoires and more diversity than nontumor tissue repertoires, and tumor T-cell repertoires showed preferential V and J gene usage.

The instrument given in TCRdb is Illumina HiSeq 2000. TCR beta chain libraries were generated by multiplex PCR amplification. The amplified TCR beta chain products were analyzed by high-throughput sequencing. Through fastp at Q25 and MiXCR, TCRdb rebuilt clones from the public reads, retaining in-frame beta chains. Each CDR3 protein appears once, grouped with its most common genes and DNA. Counted in this sample were about 230,000 distinct CDR3 sequences; about 32% of them appeared once. Together, the top ten hold 1.1% to 1.5% of the sample. This clonotype was seen at least ten times. Its cognate antigen has yet to be identified. Base qualities were left out, and no much larger clone turns up one base away. Lymph node samples were obtained from the axillary draining lymph nodes of breast cancer patients. The cysteine opens and the phenylalanine closes a CDR3 of 16 amino acids. Of the read, only the CDR3 DNA is kept; its 48 bases are in frame from base 1. Trimming costs V 5 bases and J 4 bases, and their ends lie 17 bases apart. The CDR1 and CDR2 encoded by the germline V gene are MNHEY and SVGAGI.

Input material: axillary lymph node tissue. The V gene is TRBV6-5 and the J gene is TRBJ2-2; D gene: possibly TRBD2, on 5 matching bases. This sequence was found in a female donor with breast cancer. Some clones in this sample may be carry-over from other donors' samples. The DNA sequence is given as TGTGCCAGCAGTCGACCGGGGTGGAGTGGCACCGGGGAGCTGTTTTTT. This sequence encodes CASSRPGWSGTGELFF.